This TCR beta chain was observed in a study of technical replicates of blood from a handful of donors. Some clones are missing from TCRdb's copy, which holds only in-frame ones; the method was immunoSEQ multiplex PCR. The table includes approximately 85,000 clones, over 85% detected once. V lost 2 bases and J lost 1; bases outside the gene matches: 12. The CDR3 is made up of 18 amino acids. Germline V lookup: CDR1 MNHNS, CDR2 SASEGT. Sample: T cells isolated from PBMCs. V usage is TRBV6-1 and J usage is TRBJ1-2; TRBD1 agrees at 8 bases. This clonotype was sampled from a human donor in good health. CDR3 protein: CASSEHPTGAVINYGYTF. The CDR3 DNA reads TGTGCCAGCAGTGAACATCCGACAGGGGCCGTTATTAACTATGGCTACACCTTC.